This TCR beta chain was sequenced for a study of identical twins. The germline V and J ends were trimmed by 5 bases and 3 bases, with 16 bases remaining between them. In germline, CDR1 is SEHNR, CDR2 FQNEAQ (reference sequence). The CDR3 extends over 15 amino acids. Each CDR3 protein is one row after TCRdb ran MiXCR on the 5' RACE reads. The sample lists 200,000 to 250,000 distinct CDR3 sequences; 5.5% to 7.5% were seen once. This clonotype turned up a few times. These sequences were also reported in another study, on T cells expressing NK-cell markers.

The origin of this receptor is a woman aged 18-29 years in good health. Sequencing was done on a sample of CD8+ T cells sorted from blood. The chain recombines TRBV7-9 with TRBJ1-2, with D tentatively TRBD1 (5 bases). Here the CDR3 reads CASSTSEQDYYGYTF. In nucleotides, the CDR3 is TGTGCCAGCAGCACAAGTGAACAGGATTACTATGGCTACACCTTC. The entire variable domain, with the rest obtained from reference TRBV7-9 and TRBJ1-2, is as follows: DTGVSQNPRHKITKRGQNVTFRCDPISEHNRLYWYRQTLGQGPEFLTYFQNEAQLEKSRLLSDRFSAERPKGSFSTLEIQRTEQGDSAMYLCASSTSEQDYYGYTFGSGTRLTVV.